Here is one T cell receptor (beta chain) with its context. Recruits, aged about 18 to 90 years, lived in roughly 22 US areas. Allocation to cohorts depended on clinical history reported by the participants. Germline V gives CDR1 LGHNA, CDR2 YNFKEQ. The CDR3 covers 15 residues. J lost 3 bases, V lost 0 bases, and 5 bases had no gene match. The sample belongs to a study of blood T cell repertoires in COVID-19. Looking at the study overall: Samples of COVID-19 (acute and convalescent) were obtained from the United States, Italy and Spain. T cells, B-cell-depleted T cells, or PBMCs supplied cDNA or gDNA.

Produced via immunoSEQ multiplex PCR; TCRdb's table is partial and in-frame only. The table shows 230,000 or so clones, with around 88% occurring only once. Sequenced input: PBMCs or T cells enriched from blood (not recorded which). The V call is TRBV4-2, the J call TRBJ2-7, with 7 bases fitting TRBD2. The sequence was collected from a woman aged 45 to 65 with acute COVID-19. The CDR3: CASSQEPSGRYEQYF. DNA of the CDR3: TGTGCCAGCAGCCAAGAACCTAGCGGCCGCTACGAGCAGTACTTC.